The 15 T cell receptor beta chains in this list originate from one sample, sequenced in a study of long-term antiretroviral therapy in people with HIV. It was version v3.0 of the immunoSEQ assay that was run at survey level. Clones were read by immunoSEQ multiplex PCR, and TCRdb kept only the in-frame ones, dropping some. Found here are about 17,000 clones, 75% to 85% of them singletons; the top ten hold approximately 9%. The sample here was unsorted PBMCs, taken 0.3 years before starting antiretroviral therapy. These TCRs come from a man aged 50 to 60 with HIV.

The chain employs TRBV7-2 and TRBJ1-2; D might be TRBD1 (6 bases). This CDR3 spans 15 amino acids. CDR1 is SGHTA, CDR2 FQGNSA, per germline. Trimming pared 5 bases from V and 4 bases from J, leaving 17 bases between. The CDR3 bases are TGTGCCAGCAGCCAAGAAGCCACAGGGACCTATGGCTACACCTTC. Its protein product is CASSQEATGTYGYTF.

The V call is TRBV5-1, the J call TRBJ1-1, with no clear D. Trimming took 1 base from V and 5 from J, leaving 6 bases between them. Looked up from germline, CDR1 is SGHRS and CDR2 is YFSETQ. The CDR3 is made up of 12 amino acids. In DNA form, the CDR3 reads TGCGCCAGCAGCTTGAAAGGGACTGAAGCTTTCTTT. It is translated as CASSLKGTEAFF.

The chain combines TRBV7-2 with TRBJ2-7, with unresolved D. Germline CDR1 SGHTA, CDR2 FQGNSA. The CDR3 runs to 13 residues. V was cut by 1 base and J by 3 bases, with 7 bases left in between. CDR3 sequence (DNA): TGTGCCAGCAGCTTAGGCTCATTCTACGAGCAGTACTTC. Encoded protein: CASSLGSFYEQYF.

The chain combines TRBV4-3 with TRBJ2-1; 12 positions agree with TRBD1. After removal of 2 bases from V and 10 bases from J, the junction contained 9 bases not matched to a gene. Germline CDR1 is LGHNA and CDR2 is YSLEER. CDR3 size: 16 residues. In DNA form, the CDR3 reads TGCGCCAGCAGCCAAACCCACGGGACAGGGGGCGGGGAGCAGTTCTTC. Translation gives CASSQTHGTGGGEQFF.

V gene TRBV7-9 combines with J gene TRBJ1-3; 8 bases align to TRBD1. The CDR3 sequence is 16 residues long. Trimming cost V 3 bases and J 7 bases; bases outside gene matches: 11. Germline CDR1 reads SEHNR; CDR2 reads FQNEAQ (reference sequence). CDR3 sequence (DNA): TGTGCCAGCAGCTTGGGACAGGCCGGCCGACGGAACACCATATATTTT. This codes for CASSLGQAGRRNTIYF.

This clone was seen a few times. The chain recombines TRBV19 with TRBJ1-6, with D possibly being TRBD1 (5 bases). The CDR3 loop spans 16 amino acids. V was shortened by 7 bases and J by 4 bases, with 17 bases between the two germline ends. Germline assignment: CDR1 LNHDA and CDR2 SQIVND (reference sequence). The CDR3 loop reads CASKKGTDEYNSPLHF. The CDR3 coding sequence is TGTGCCAGTAAGAAAGGGACGGATGAGTATAATTCACCCCTCCACTTT.

The V gene is TRBV28, the J gene TRBJ1-1, with D perhaps matching TRBD1 (6 bases). The germline gives CDR1 MDHEN, CDR2 SYDVKM. This CDR3 spans 15 amino acids. Trimming removed 5 bases at V and 5 bases at J, with 18 bases between. This CDR3 is CASSLPGGAGTEAFF. CDR3 DNA sequence: TGTGCCAGCAGTCTCCCTGGGGGCGCGGGAACTGAAGCTTTCTTT.

In its sample, this clone was seen once. The chain links TRBV5-1 to TRBJ2-7, with 7 bases identical to TRBD1. Per germline, CDR1 SGHRS and CDR2 YFSETQ. V lost 3 bases to trimming and J lost 1 base; unmatched junction nucleotides: 4. This CDR3 region has 14 residues. CDR3 DNA: TGCGCCAGCAGCTACGGACAGGTGTCCTACGAGCAGTACTTC. It yields the protein CASSYGQVSYEQYF.

This clone was counted between two and nine times. This CDR3 reads CASSPTPDRGYEAFF. CDR3 DNA: TGTGCCAGTAGTCCGACCCCGGACAGGGGATATGAAGCTTTCTTT. The chain couples TRBV19 to TRBJ1-1; 9 bases match TRBD1. From germline, CDR1 is LNHDA and CDR2 SQIVND (reference sequence). The CDR3 is made up of 15 amino acids. V lost 5 bases and J lost 7; bases outside the gene matches: 11.

The chain recombines TRBV7-9 with TRBJ1-2, with no clear D. The CDR3 spans 14 residues. Per germline, CDR1 SEHNR and CDR2 FQNEAQ (reference sequence). V lost 5 bases, J lost 6 bases, and 16 bases lay in between. This CDR3 is CASSPPGEGDGYTF. The DNA of the CDR3 is TGTGCCAGCAGCCCCCCTGGGGAGGGTGATGGCTACACCTTC.

CDR3 sequence (DNA): TGTGCCAGTAGTTCGGACCAGAGAAACACCATATATTTT. Translated: CASSSDQRNTIYF. The J gene is TRBJ1-3, the V gene TRBV19; the D is unclear. CDR1 and CDR2 (germline): LNHDA, SQIVND (reference sequence). Trimming cost V 5 bases and J 5 bases, with 10 bases left between them. This CDR3 region has 13 residues.

Comment on this clone: At one boundary the junction diverges from the germline segment, which might be a read error. V gene TRBV28 combines with J gene TRBJ1-4; D is unresolved. Germline values: CDR1 MDHEN, CDR2 SYDVKM. There are 15 residues in the CDR3. The CDR3 region has the DNA TGTGCCAGCAGTTTCACATCCCAGCCGAATGAAAAGCTGTTTTTT. Translation: CASSFTSQPNEKLFF. Full variable domain (rest looked up from reference TRBV28 and TRBJ1-4): DVKVTQSSRYLVKRTGEKVFLECVQDMDHENMFWYRQDPGLGLRLIYFSYDVKMKEKGDIPEGYSVSREKKERFSLILESASTNQTSMYLCASSFTSQPNEKLFFGSGTQLSVL.

This clone has just one count. J is TRBJ2-2 and V is TRBV9; 7 bases align to TRBD1. This CDR3 is built from 16 residues. CDR1 is SGDLS, CDR2 YYNGEE, per germline. V trimming: 4 bases; J trimming: 4 bases; junction bases outside the gene matches: 10. The CDR3 DNA follows: TGTGCCAGCAGCCCCCGGACAGGTTGGGGCACCGGGGAGCTGTTTTTT. It is translated as CASSPRTGWGTGELFF.

V gene TRBV5-1 combines with J gene TRBJ2-3, with no clear D. V was cut by 7 bases and J by 1 base, with 10 bases left in between. Germline V gene lookup returns CDR1 SGHRS and CDR2 YFSETQ. This CDR3 comprises 13 residues. CDR3 in DNA: TGCGCCAGCTACCTTTGGGGCACAGATACGCAGTATTTT. It specifies CASYLWGTDTQYF.

The CDR3 is CASSGGAGGTQYF. In DNA, the CDR3 is TGTGCCAGCTCAGGGGGCGCAGGAGGGACCCAGTACTTC. The chain couples TRBV19 to TRBJ2-5, with TRBD1 matching 8 bases. Germline loops: CDR1 LNHDA, CDR2 SQIVND (reference sequence). The CDR3 sequence is 13 residues long. Unmatched junction bases numbered 10, after V lost 9 bases and J lost 7 bases.